These 14 T cell receptor beta chains share one sample of origin, sequenced in a study of patients and donors after allogeneic stem cell transplantation. Each CDR3 protein is one row after TCRdb ran MiXCR on the RT-PCR reads. This table has about 960,000 distinct CDR3 sequences, around 17% appearing once. Sequencing input: blood, either unsorted or a sorted T cell fraction (not recorded which). These receptors all come from a human donor who was either an allogeneic HSCT recipient or a stem cell or donor lymphocyte infusion donor (not recorded which). It is not recorded whose cells these are; they may come from a transplant donor.

The chain uses TRBV12-3 or TRBV12-4 and TRBJ2-2, with 7 bases that match TRBD1. The CDR3 is 14 amino acids. The V and J ends lost 6 bases and 6 bases, in that order; junction bases with no gene match: 7. CDR3 DNA: TGTGCCAGCAGGTCGACAGGGCGTTCCGGGGAGCTGTTTTTT. It encodes CASRSTGRSGELFF.

The gene calls are TRBV7-3 and TRBJ2-1, with a possible D match to TRBD2 (5 bases). In germline, CDR1 is SGHTA, CDR2 FQGTGA. The ends were cut back, 2 bases at V and 2 bases at J, with 10 bases in the middle. The CDR3 contains 15 residues. The CDR3 bases are TGTGCCAGCAGCTTAGGAGCGGATCCCTACAATGAGCAGTTCTTC. Translating gives CASSLGADPYNEQFF.

The chain carries TRBV3-1 and TRBJ1-1, with TRBD1 matching 7 bases. V lost 6 bases and J lost 1; bases outside the gene matches: 11. The germline CDR1 and CDR2 sequences are LGHDT and YNNKEL (reference sequence). CDR3 length: 16 amino acids. This chain's CDR3 is CASRRLAGGGNTEAFF. For the CDR3, the DNA is TGTGCCAGCAGGCGACTTGCAGGGGGGGGGAACACTGAAGCTTTCTTT.

The rearrangement joins TRBV12-3 or TRBV12-4 to TRBJ2-7; 8 nucleotides match TRBD1. This CDR3 is 15 amino acids long. The V segment lost 4 bases and the J segment 5 bases; nucleotides outside the gene matches: 10. The CDR3 spells CASSSTYRGKHEQYF. The CDR3 nucleotides are TGTGCCAGCAGTTCCACTTACAGGGGGAAACACGAGCAGTACTTC.

The sample holds a few counts of this clonotype. The chain recombines TRBV24-1 with TRBJ2-7, with 8 positions matching TRBD2. The ends lost 4 bases at V and 3 bases at J; junction bases unmatched: 10. Germline loops: CDR1 KGHDR, CDR2 SFDVKD. The CDR3 sequence is 16 residues long. CDR3 bases: TGTGCCACCAGTGACCCCGGGACTAGTGGGGGCTACGAGCAGTACTTC. Translated: CATSDPGTSGGYEQYF.

Only a few counts were recorded for this clonotype. The chain links TRBV5-1 to TRBJ1-2; weak D call: TRBD1 (5 bases). The CDR3 runs 15 residues. V dropped 1 base and J dropped 2 bases, with 12 bases sitting between them. Germline V CDR1 and CDR2: SGHRS, YFSETQ. Here the CDR3 DNA reads TGCGCCAGCAGCTTGTCTGGGGACCCGAACTATGGCTACACCTTC. Translation: CASSLSGDPNYGYTF.

This clonotype turned up a few times. This sequence joins TRBV2 and TRBJ2-4, with D possibly TRBD2 on 5 matching bases. V lost 3 bases to trimming and J lost 7 bases, with 10 bases between them. Per germline, CDR1 SNHLY and CDR2 FYNNEI. The CDR3 length is 13 residues. This CDR3 is CASSDGLGNIQYF. CDR3 coding DNA: TGTGCCAGCAGTGACGGACTCGGGAACATTCAGTACTTC.

There are many counts of this clonotype. The chain employs TRBV6-1 and TRBJ1-1, with a weak D call TRBD1 (5 bases). CDR1 and CDR2 from the germline V gene are MNHNS and SASEGT. This CDR3 is 16 amino acids long. V was pared by 8 bases and J by 5 bases, with 24 bases between. CDR3: CASQPYGGGTSTEAFF. CDR3 in DNA: TGTGCCAGCCAACCCTACGGGGGAGGGACGTCAACTGAAGCTTTCTTT.

J is TRBJ1-4 and V is TRBV6-5; 8 bases line up with TRBD1. The CDR3 has 15 residues. Germline V gene lookup returns CDR1 MNHEY and CDR2 SVGAGI. V dropped 1 base and J dropped 2; count of bases not matched to a gene: 0. Here the CDR3 reads CASSYWTGTNEKLFF. As DNA, the CDR3 is TGTGCCAGCAGTTACTGGACAGGGACTAATGAAAAACTGTTTTTT.

This clonotype has only a few counts. V usage is TRBV28 and J usage is TRBJ2-7; 8 bases fit TRBD1. The CDR3 has 12 residues. J was trimmed by 9 bases and V by 11 bases; bases with no gene match: 12. Germline-derived CDR1 and CDR2 are MDHEN and SYDVKM. The CDR3 DNA sequence: TGTGCCTCCGACAGGGGATTTGAGGGGCAGTACTTC. Encoded protein: CASDRGFEGQYF.

This sequence joins TRBV19 and TRBJ1-1; D is unresolved. Germline CDR1 and CDR2: LNHDA and SQIVND (reference sequence). V lost 6 bases and J 6 bases, leaving 17 bases between the germline ends. The CDR3 runs 14 residues. The CDR3: CASSSWEGVAEAFF. As DNA, the CDR3 is TGTGCCAGTAGCTCCTGGGAAGGTGTCGCTGAAGCTTTCTTT.

The chain recombines TRBV4-3 with TRBJ2-5; the match to TRBD2 covers 8 bases. Germline trimming cut 4 bases from V and 4 bases from J; bases unmatched to any gene: 11. From germline, CDR1 is LGHNA and CDR2 YSLEER. The CDR3 extends over 16 amino acids. As DNA, the CDR3 is TGCGCCAGCAGCCGCCGTTCGGGGGGGGTGGGAGAGACCCAGTACTTC. Its translation: CASSRRSGGVGETQYF.

The sample holds many counts of this clonotype. At one end the junction does not follow the germline gene, possibly because of a read error. The chain has TRBV5-1 and TRBJ2-1; D is possibly TRBD1 (6 bases). Germline V gene sequence: CDR1 SGHRS, CDR2 YFSETQ. The CDR3 extends over 15 amino acids. The chain's CDR3 is CASSLEQGSYNEQFF. In DNA, the CDR3 is TGTGCCAGCAGCTTAGAACAGGGTTCTTACAATGAGCAGTTCTTC.

This clonotype appeared many times. This chain connects TRBV29-1 to TRBJ2-3; possible D gene TRBD1, 5 bases. This CDR3 comprises 11 residues. The germline gives CDR1 SQVTM, CDR2 ANQGSEA. The CDR3 DNA is TGCACCTCAAGGGGTGGGGATACGCAGTATTTT. Its protein is CTSRGGDTQYF.